This TCR beta chain was retrieved from a study of read filtering for tumor transcriptome and immune sequencing (dated by TCRdb to about 2020). About the full investigation: The cohort consisted of around 18 male and some 15 female patients, with a mean age of roughly 66 years and an age range of about 40 to 90. As a main aim, a read-filtering strategy for immune repertoire data was addressed, with the specific question being whether clonotypes supported by a single read should be removed. Using the same bone marrow samples, the study compared TCR repertoires obtained by targeted immune repertoire sequencing with those obtained by bulk whole-transcriptome sequencing. After DNase treatment, whole-transcriptome libraries were prepared using the TruSeq RNA Access Library Prep Kit. Per sample, about 4.05 to 10.27 million TCR-region mapped reads were obtained with IR-seq, compared with only roughly 85 to 1,300 with RNA-seq. By revised international staging, fewer than ten patients were R-ISS I, roughly 17 were R-ISS II and 7 were R-ISS III.

The study at large found these results: When single-read clonotypes were removed, the proportions of shared clonotypes in IR-seq and RNA-seq correlated more strongly. The sorted CD138-negative fraction was composed of a mixed bone marrow immune population rather than of purified T cells. In IR-seq, single-read clonotypes were about 81.9% of clonotypes but 3% to 4% of total reads; in RNA-seq they were about three quarters of clonotypes and less than 45% of reads. Compared with RNA-seq, IR-seq captured clonotypes at much greater depth and more reliably, and a smaller IR-seq throughput was enough to identify most of the shared clonotypes.

The Immunoverse kit was used to build TCR libraries from roughly 370 ng RNA, with molecular barcoded adaptors covering alpha/delta and beta/gamma chains. The same RNA used for transcriptome sequencing was used for TCR library preparation. An Illumina HiSeq 4000 with 2 x 150 cycles was used to sequence the TCR libraries. Per the original workflow: TCR reads were aligned to human V, D, J and C references and assembled into CDR3 clonotypes with MiXCR, including quality filtering and error correction. The tcR package in R was used for analysis of clonotype counts and gene usage diversity. Raw mapping reads were checked after the RNA-seq reads had been mapped by STAR aligner version 2.5.3a onto the human GRCh37 genome. To test the effect of sequencing depth on detected clonotypes, IR-seq fastq files were randomly downsampled using Seqtk 1.3. Through fastp at Q25 and MiXCR, TCRdb rebuilt clones from the public reads, retaining in-frame beta chains. Rows matching on CDR3 protein sequence are summarized as one entry with the most common DNA and genes. TCRdb assigned the V and J calls; the authors' analysis was not used. The sample table shows some 130,000 distinct CDR3 sequences, and roughly 13% are seen once. The top ten clones comprise roughly 7.6% of the sample.

A distance of 18 bases separates the germline ends of V and J, which lose 6 bases and 3 bases respectively. The CDR3 spans 16 residues, from the cysteine through the phenylalanine. The sequence is cut down to CDR3 DNA, 48 bases in frame from base 1. The germline V gene yields SNHLY for CDR1 and FYNNEI for CDR2. Bone marrow was sampled from every patient at the time of active disease. Bone marrow mononuclear cells were isolated by Ficoll-Hypaque density gradient centrifugation. Myeloma plasma cells were removed and CD138-negative cells were obtained by negative selection following labeling with CD138 magnetic microbeads on a MACS separator. The purity of the isolated cells was checked by flow cytometry with CD138 antibodies on an Attune NxT. TRIzol reagent was used to extract total RNA, which was then quantified with a NanoDrop spectrophotometer. Paired RNA-seq and IR-seq were performed on each patient's CD138-negative bone marrow sample.

This clonotype has a count of ten or more. Its antigen is unknown. No much larger clonotype is one base removed from it; base qualities were not supplied. The rearranged chain carries TRBV2 and TRBJ2-1; D gene: possibly TRBD2, on 7 matching bases. The clonotype comes from a donor at least 40 years old with multiple myeloma. The sequenced sample consisted of a population of CD138-negative cells sorted from bone marrow. The cell subset or site label corresponds to: bone marrow mononuclear cells depleted of CD138+ plasma/myeloma cells by negative magnetic selection. Here the CDR3 is given as CASRGGLADFYNEQFF. The sequenced DNA is TGTGCCAGCAGGGGGGGGCTAGCAGATTTCTACAATGAGCAGTTCTTC.